A single sample gave rise to the 14 T cell receptor beta chains below, sequenced in a study of blood T cell repertoires in COVID-19. Measured with immunoSEQ multiplex PCR; TCRdb has only the in-frame clones, and not every one. The table lists some 370,000 clones, about four fifths of them singletons. Sequencing was performed on PBMCs or T cells enriched from blood (not recorded which). These receptors came from a woman aged 45 to 65 who had recovered from COVID-19.

The CDR3 nucleotides are TGCGCCAGCAGCCCTCTTCCGGGACAAGAGAATTCACCCCTCCACTTT. It yields the protein CASSPLPGQENSPLHF. The rearrangement joins TRBV5-1 to TRBJ1-6, with a tentative D call TRBD1 (6 bases). The CDR3 contains 16 residues. The V and J ends lost 4 bases and 7 bases respectively, with 18 bases between them. Germline CDR1 SGHRS, CDR2 YFSETQ.

The V call is TRBV5-1, the J call TRBJ1-1; 7 bases match TRBD1. The V gene's germline CDR1 is SGHRS and CDR2 YFSETQ. The J segment lost 6 bases and the V segment lost 6 bases, leaving 14 bases of the junction unmatched. The CDR3 sequence is 15 residues long. The CDR3 nucleotides are TGCGCCAGCAACCCCTCCCAGGGGGTCGGGTCTGAAGCTTTCTTT. It yields the protein CASNPSQGVGSEAFF.

This rearrangement joins TRBV2 to TRBJ2-1; 8 positions agree with TRBD2. The germline gives CDR1 SNHLY, CDR2 FYNNEI. The CDR3 is 18 residues long. The junction had 11 bases not matched to a gene; V was cut back by 0 bases and J by 4 bases. Written as DNA, the CDR3 is TGTGCCAGCAGTGAAGCGCAGTCGAGAGCGGGGGATTACAATGAGCAGTTCTTC. Protein product: CASSEAQSRAGDYNEQFF.

The chain links TRBV6-5 to TRBJ1-1; possible D gene TRBD1, 6 bases. Germline V CDR1 and CDR2: MNHEY, SVGAGI. Trimming took 4 bases from V and 3 from J, leaving 12 bases between them. The CDR3 totals 14 residues. CDR3 residues: CASSSYRVDTEAFF. For the CDR3, the DNA is TGTGCCAGCAGTTCTTACAGGGTTGACACTGAAGCTTTCTTT.

J is TRBJ2-4 and V is TRBV19; D may be TRBD1 (6 bases). In germline, CDR1 is LNHDA, CDR2 SQIVND (reference sequence). V gave up 0 bases and J gave up 2 bases, with 14 bases separating them. CDR3 length: 17 residues. The CDR3 is CASSIEVVQGPKNIQYF. The CDR3 coding sequence is TGTGCCAGTAGTATAGAAGTAGTACAGGGACCCAAAAACATTCAGTACTTC. Full variable domain (outside the CDR3, taken from reference TRBV19 and TRBJ2-4): DGGITQSPKYLFRKEGQNVTLSCEQNLNHDAMYWYRQDPGQGLRLIYYSQIVNDFQKGDIAEGYSVSREKKESFPLTVTSAQKNPTAFYLCASSIEVVQGPKNIQYFGAGTRLSVL.

The CDR3 DNA reads TGTGCCACAAGGCGGAATCCCATTAGGTATGGCTACACCTTC. Its translation: CATRRNPIRYGYTF. The chain joins TRBV10-3 to TRBJ1-2; no clear D. Trimming shortened V by 10 bases and J by 5 bases, and 20 bases separated the two germline ends. The CDR3 has 14 residues. Germline values: CDR1 ENHRY, CDR2 SYGVKD.

This clone was found a few times. The chain has TRBV19 and TRBJ2-3; 9 nucleotides align to TRBD2. V lost 3 bases, J lost 2 bases, and 3 bases stayed unmatched. Germline CDR1 and CDR2: LNHDA and SQIVND (reference sequence). This CDR3 is 15 amino acids long. The CDR3 reads CASSMVAGATDTQYF. The DNA of the CDR3 is TGTGCCAGTAGTATGGTAGCGGGGGCCACAGATACGCAGTATTTT.

The gene calls are TRBV2 and TRBJ1-1, with 7 bases identical to TRBD1. The CDR3 is 13 residues long. The V gene end was trimmed by 5 bases and the J gene end by 8 bases; junction bases not matched to a gene: 8. Germline loops: CDR1 SNHLY, CDR2 FYNNEI. CDR3 DNA sequence: TGTGCCAGCAGTAACCCATCGGACAGGGAAGCTTTCTTT. As protein: CASSNPSDREAFF.

The chain carries TRBV27 and TRBJ1-2; D may be TRBD1 (6 bases). This CDR3 spans 13 amino acids. CDR1 MNHEY and CDR2 SMNVEV come from the germline V gene (reference sequence). Trimming removed 5 bases at V and 4 bases at J, with 11 bases between. In nucleotides, the CDR3 is TGTGCCAGCAGTATCACAGGGATCTATGGCTACACCTTC. Protein: CASSITGIYGYTF.

The chain joins TRBV5-4 to TRBJ2-2; 7 bases map to TRBD1. CDR3 length equals 15 residues. V lost 8 bases, J lost 3 bases, and 10 bases stayed unmatched. The germline V gene has CDR1 SGHNT and CDR2 YYREEE (reference sequence). CDR3 loop: CASRQGVDYTGELFF. The CDR3 DNA is TGTGCCAGTCGGCAGGGGGTAGATTACACCGGGGAGCTGTTTTTT.

This rearrangement joins TRBV7-3 to TRBJ2-2; D ambiguous. Trimming removed 5 bases from V and 7 bases from J, with 17 bases in between. Germline V gives CDR1 SGHTA, CDR2 FQGTGA. The CDR3 spans 15 residues. The CDR3 spells CASSPRINGGGELFF. The DNA of the CDR3 is TGTGCCAGCAGCCCACGCATTAACGGCGGCGGGGAGCTGTTTTTT.

This clone came up once. The same CDR3 can be traced to other DNA sequences in this sample. The chain links TRBV5-1 to TRBJ2-1; 8 bases agree with TRBD2. Unmatched junction bases numbered 1, after V lost 2 bases and J lost 0 bases. The CDR3 runs 15 residues. Germline V gene sequence: CDR1 SGHRS, CDR2 YFSETQ. The CDR3 nucleotides read TGCGCCAGCAGCTTAGCGGGGGACTCCTACAATGAGCAGTTCTTC. Translated, it gives CASSLAGDSYNEQFF.

This chain joins TRBV23-1 and TRBJ1-5; no firm D call. TRBV23-1 qualifies as an ORF whose function is uncertain. There are 14 residues in the CDR3. V lost 7 bases, J lost 4 bases, and 14 bases lay in between. CDR3 sequence (DNA): TGCGCCAGCACCTTCTCTGTAGAAAATCAGCCCCAGCATTTT. It yields the protein CASTFSVENQPQHF.

This clone was seen only once. V and J are TRBV19 and TRBJ2-7, with TRBD1 identical over 8 bases. J lost 0 bases, V lost 4 bases, and 8 bases had no gene match. Germline V gene lookup returns CDR1 LNHDA and CDR2 SQIVND (reference sequence). This CDR3 region has 16 residues. This CDR3 is CASSTWDRRSSYEQYF. CDR3 coding DNA: TGTGCCAGTAGTACCTGGGACAGGCGGAGCTCCTACGAGCAGTACTTC.